This T cell receptor beta chain was profiled in a study of T cells in Graves' hyperthyroidism and ophthalmopathy. Study as a whole: Pretreatment peripheral blood was obtained at initial diagnosis.

Only a few counts were recorded for this clonotype. As yet, its antigen is unknown. Amplified regions were TCR beta CDR3 sequences from RNA transcripts. The HTBI set primed first-round TCR CDR3 RT-PCR. TCRdb reanalysed the multiplex PCR reads using MiXCR and keeps one entry per CDR3 protein. Among under 500,000 distinct CDR3 sequences listed, about an eighth were seen once. Study conclusions and caveats: For ophthalmopathy, model prediction preceded onset by a median roughly 6.2 months.

The CDR3 length is 13 residues. Between the trimmed V and J ends, which lost 4 bases and 5 bases, there was a span of 11 bases. Germline CDR1 reads DFQATT; CDR2 reads SNEGSKA (reference sequence). Clinical symptoms, serum thyroxine and TRAb, thyroid ultrasound and orbital computed tomography together formed the diagnostic basis. Sequences were obtained from blood. The receptor was derived from a man aged 45-65 years with Graves' ophthalmopathy. The rearrangement uses TRBV20-1 and TRBJ1-4; no firm D call. This CDR3 is CSATEVRNEKLFF. The CDR3 DNA sequence: TGCAGTGCTACTGAAGTACGAAATGAAAAACTGTTTTTT.